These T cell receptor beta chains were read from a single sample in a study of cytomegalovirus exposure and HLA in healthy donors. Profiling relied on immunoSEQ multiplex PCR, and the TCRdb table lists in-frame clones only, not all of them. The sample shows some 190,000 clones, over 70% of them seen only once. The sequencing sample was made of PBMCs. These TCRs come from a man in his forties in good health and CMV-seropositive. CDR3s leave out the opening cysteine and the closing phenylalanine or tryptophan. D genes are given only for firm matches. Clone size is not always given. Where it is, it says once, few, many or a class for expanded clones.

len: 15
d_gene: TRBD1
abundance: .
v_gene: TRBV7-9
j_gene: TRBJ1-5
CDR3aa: ASSPGTGGGGNQPQH

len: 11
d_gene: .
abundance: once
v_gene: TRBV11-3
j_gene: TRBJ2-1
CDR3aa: ASSLGQFNEQF

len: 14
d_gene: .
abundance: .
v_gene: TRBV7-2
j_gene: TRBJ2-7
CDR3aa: ASSLVGGSETYEQY

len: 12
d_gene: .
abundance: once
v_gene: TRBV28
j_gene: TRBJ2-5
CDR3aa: ASRGREFAETQY

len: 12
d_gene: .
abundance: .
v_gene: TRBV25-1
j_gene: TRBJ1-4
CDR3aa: ASSDNLANEKLF

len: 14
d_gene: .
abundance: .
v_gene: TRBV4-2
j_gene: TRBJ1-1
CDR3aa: ASSQDRGGIDTEAF

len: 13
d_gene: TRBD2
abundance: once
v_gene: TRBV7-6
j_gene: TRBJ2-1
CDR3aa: ASSLAAGTYNEQF

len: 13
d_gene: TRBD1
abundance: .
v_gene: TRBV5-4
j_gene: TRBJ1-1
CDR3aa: ASSLQGQLNTEAF

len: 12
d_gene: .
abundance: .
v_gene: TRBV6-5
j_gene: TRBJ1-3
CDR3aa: ASSPRIRANTIY

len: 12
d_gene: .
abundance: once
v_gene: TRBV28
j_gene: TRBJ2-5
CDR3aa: ASNLQVNQETQY

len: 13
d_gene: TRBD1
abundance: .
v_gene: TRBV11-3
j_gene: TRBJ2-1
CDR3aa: ASSLDSDRGGEQF

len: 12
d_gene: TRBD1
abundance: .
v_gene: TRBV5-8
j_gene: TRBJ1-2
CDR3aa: ASSSGTGGRGYT

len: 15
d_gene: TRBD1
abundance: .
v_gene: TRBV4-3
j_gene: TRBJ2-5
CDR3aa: ASSQDIGDREGETQY

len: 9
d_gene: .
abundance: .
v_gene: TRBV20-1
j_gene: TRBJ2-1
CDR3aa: SAAGPNEQF

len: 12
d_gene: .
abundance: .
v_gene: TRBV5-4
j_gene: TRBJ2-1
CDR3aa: ASSLETLEGEQF

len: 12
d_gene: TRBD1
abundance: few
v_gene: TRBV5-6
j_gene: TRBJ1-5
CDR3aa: ASSAGQGDQPQH

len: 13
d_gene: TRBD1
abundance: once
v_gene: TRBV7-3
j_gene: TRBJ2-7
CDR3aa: ASSSSGDRGREQY

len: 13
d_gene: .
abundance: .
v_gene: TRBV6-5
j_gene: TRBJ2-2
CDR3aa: ASSYWQANTGELF

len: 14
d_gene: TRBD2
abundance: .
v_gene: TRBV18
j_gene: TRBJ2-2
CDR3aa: ASSRTSGRLAGELF

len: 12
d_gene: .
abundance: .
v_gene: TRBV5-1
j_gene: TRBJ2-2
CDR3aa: ASSFGGRTGELF

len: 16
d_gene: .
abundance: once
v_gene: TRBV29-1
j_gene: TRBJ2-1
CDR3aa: SVDVMVGGPSSYNEQF

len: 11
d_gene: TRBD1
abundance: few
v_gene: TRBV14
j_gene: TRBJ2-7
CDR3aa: ASSPGTGYEQY

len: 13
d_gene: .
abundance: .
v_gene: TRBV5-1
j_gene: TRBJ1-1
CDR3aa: ASSQEVMTNTEAF

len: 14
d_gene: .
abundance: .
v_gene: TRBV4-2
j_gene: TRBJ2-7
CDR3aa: ASSQEPGQKGDEQY

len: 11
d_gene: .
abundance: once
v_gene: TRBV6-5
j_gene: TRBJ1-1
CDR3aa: ASSQNKGGEAF

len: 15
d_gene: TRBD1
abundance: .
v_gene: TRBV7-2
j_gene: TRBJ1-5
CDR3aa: ASSPGAGQGYNQPQH

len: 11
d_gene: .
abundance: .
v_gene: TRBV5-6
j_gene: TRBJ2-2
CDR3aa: ASSLRQAGELF

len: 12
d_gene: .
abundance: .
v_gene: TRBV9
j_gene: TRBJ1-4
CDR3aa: ASSVGPGNEKLF

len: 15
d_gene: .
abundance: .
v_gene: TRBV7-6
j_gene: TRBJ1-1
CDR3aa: ASSHQNEGHLNTEAF